The 15 T cell receptor beta chains below all came from one sample that was sequenced in a study of shared clonotypes between healthy human individuals. Some clones are missing from TCRdb's copy, which holds only in-frame ones; the method was immunoSEQ multiplex PCR. Of approximately 2.3 million clones listed, just over 90% are singletons. Sequenced input: naive CD4+ T cells from PBMCs. Subset reported: CD45RA+ positively selected. These receptor sequences come from a man aged 18 to 29 in good health. Some clones in this sample may be carry-over from other donors' samples.

V gene TRBV30 combines with J gene TRBJ2-1; 7 bases line up with TRBD2. The CDR3 totals 13 residues. CDR1 is GTSNPN, CDR2 SVGIG, per germline (reference sequence). The V and J ends lost 1 base and 6 bases, in that order; junction bases with no gene match: 3. This CDR3 is CAWSARLANEQFF. CDR3 coding DNA: TGTGCCTGGAGTGCCCGACTAGCCAATGAGCAGTTCTTC.

As for this clone: Its ends do not fully match the called genes, so a read error is possible. The chain links TRBV23-1 to TRBJ2-5; D remains unclear. TRBV23-1 is treated as an ORF (open reading frame) with a function not yet certain. The CDR3 length is 8 residues. CDR3 nucleotides: TGCGCCAACGGCCCAGCCCACTTC. It yields the protein CANGPAHF.

This rearrangement joins TRBV14 to TRBJ2-1; maybe TRBD2 (5 bases). V was cut by 3 bases and J by 3 bases, with 15 bases left in between. Germline CDR1 and CDR2: SGHDN and FVKESK. This CDR3 comprises 16 residues. Here the CDR3 reads CASSHLGSGIYNEQFF. The CDR3 nucleotides read TGTGCCAGCAGCCACCTAGGGTCGGGGATCTACAATGAGCAGTTCTTC.

J is TRBJ2-3 and V is TRBV7-6, with TRBD2 matching over 11 bases. CDR3 length: 17 amino acids. J gave up 1 base and V 5 bases, and 8 bases lay outside the gene matches. The V gene's germline CDR1 is SGHVS and CDR2 FNYEAQ. CDR3 nucleotides: TGTGCCAGCAGCCCATACGGGACTAGCGGACGCACAGATACGCAGTATTTT. It yields the protein CASSPYGTSGRTDTQYF. Combining the CDR3 with reference TRBV7-6 and TRBJ2-3 gives the whole variable domain GAGVSQSPRYKVTKRGQDVALRCDPISGHVSLYWYRQALGQGPEFLTYFNYEAQQDKSGLPNDRFSAERPEGSISTLTIQRTEQRDSAMYRCASSPYGTSGRTDTQYFGPGTRLTVL.

This clone was recorded once. This chain joins TRBV6-5 and TRBJ2-4, with D unclear. Germline CDR1 reads MNHEY; CDR2 reads SVGAGI. Trimming stripped 6 bases from V and 0 bases from J, with 9 bases between. There are 14 residues in the CDR3. CDR3 nucleotides: TGTGCCAGCAGGACGACGGTAGCCAAAAACATTCAGTACTTC. This sequence encodes CASRTTVAKNIQYF.

As concerns this clone: Within the sample, other DNA sequences also encode this same CDR3. The rearrangement links TRBV7-9 to TRBJ2-5, with TRBD2 as a possible D gene (6 bases). The CDR3 sequence is 12 residues long. Germline lookup yields CDR1 SEHNR and CDR2 FQNEAQ (reference sequence). V lost 4 bases to trimming and J lost 4 bases, with 7 bases between them. As DNA, the CDR3 is TGTGCCAGCAGCTCGGAGGGAGAGACCCAGTACTTC. This codes for CASSSEGETQYF.

The V call is TRBV7-9, the J call TRBJ2-1; TRBD1 agrees at 8 bases. The CDR3 has 17 residues. V shed 0 bases and J 2 bases; nucleotides not matched to a gene: 6. Germline values: CDR1 SEHNR, CDR2 FQNEAQ (reference sequence). CDR3: CASSLAPGQGTYNEQFF. In nucleotides, the CDR3 is TGTGCCAGCAGCTTAGCGCCCGGACAGGGTACCTACAATGAGCAGTTCTTC.

The chain recombines TRBV25-1 with TRBJ2-6; TRBD2 is a possible D gene (7 bases). This CDR3 contains 17 residues. CDR1 and CDR2 (germline): MGHDK, SYGVNS. The V gene lost 2 bases and the J gene lost 4 bases, with 15 bases spanning the gap. The CDR3 sequence is CASSEGGGHPGANVLTF. The CDR3 DNA sequence: TGTGCCAGCAGTGAAGGGGGGGGGCACCCCGGGGCCAACGTCCTGACTTTC.

The chain combines TRBV7-6 with TRBJ2-1; D unclear. Germline CDR1 SGHVS, CDR2 FNYEAQ. The CDR3 is 16 residues long. The V and J ends lost 4 bases and 0 bases respectively, with 13 bases between them. The CDR3 is CASSSPRLSSYNEQFF. The DNA of the CDR3 is TGTGCCAGCAGCTCCCCCCGGCTTAGCTCCTACAATGAGCAGTTCTTC.

The rearrangement links TRBV27 to TRBJ2-3; D gene unclear. The CDR3 runs to 11 residues. V lost 6 bases, J lost 8 bases, and 9 bases lay in between. The V gene's germline CDR1 is MNHEY and CDR2 SMNVEV (reference sequence). In DNA, the CDR3 is TGTGCCAGCAGCCCGGGCATTACGCAGTATTTT. This translates into CASSPGITQYF.

The CDR3 protein is CASSLVPGYEQFF. The DNA of the CDR3 is TGTGCCAGCAGCTTAGTCCCGGGCTATGAGCAGTTCTTC. The genes are TRBV7-2 and TRBJ2-1; no clear D gene. The CDR3 covers 13 residues. Between the trimmed V and J ends, which lost 1 base and 8 bases, there was a span of 9 bases. CDR1 is SGHTA and CDR2 is FQGNSA in the germline V gene.

V is TRBV29-1 and J is TRBJ2-7; possibly TRBD1 or TRBD2 for D (5 bases each). CDR3 length equals 14 residues. Germline assignment: CDR1 SQVTM and CDR2 ANQGSEA. The V end lost 7 bases, the J end lost 5 bases, and 21 bases lay between the germline ends. The CDR3 coding sequence is TGCAGCGCCGGGACCGCCCTTGGGTGGGACGAGCAGTACTTC. This translates into CSAGTALGWDEQYF.

V is TRBV6-5 and J is TRBJ1-2; maybe TRBD1 (5 bases). CDR1 MNHEY and CDR2 SVGAGI come from the germline V gene. V lost 6 bases to trimming and J lost 6 bases, with 14 bases between them. This CDR3 is built from 13 residues. CDR3: CASSRDTLNGYTF. The DNA of the CDR3 is TGTGCCAGCAGCAGGGATACGTTGAATGGCTACACCTTC.

The chain joins TRBV7-2 to TRBJ2-7, with D possibly being TRBD1 (5 bases). The CDR3 is 14 amino acids. CDR1 and CDR2 from the germline V gene are SGHTA and FQGNSA. With 1 base removed from V and 3 bases from J, the gap between germline ends came to 10 bases. The CDR3 sequence: CASSLVKGNYEQYF. CDR3 in DNA: TGTGCCAGCAGCTTAGTCAAGGGGAACTACGAGCAGTACTTC. The whole variable domain, remainder taken from reference TRBV7-2 and TRBJ2-7, is GAGVSQSPSNKVTEKGKDVELRCDPISGHTALYWYRQSLGQGLEFLIYFQGNSAPDKSGLPSDRFSAERTGGSVSTLTIQRTQQEDSAVYLCASSLVKGNYEQYFGPGTRLTVT.

The V and J genes are TRBV5-1 and TRBJ2-7; 7 bases are shared with TRBD2. This CDR3 region has 15 residues. Germline lookup yields CDR1 SGHRS and CDR2 YFSETQ. J lost 3 bases, V lost 4 bases, and 10 bases had no gene match. As DNA, the CDR3 is TGCGCCAGCAGCCCTTATGTGGCGGGAGACTACGAGCAGTACTTC. As protein: CASSPYVAGDYEQYF.